One sample yielded the 15 T cell receptor beta chains listed below, sequenced in a study of cytomegalovirus exposure and HLA in healthy donors. The assay was immunoSEQ multiplex PCR, and TCRdb's table has in-frame clones only and misses some. The data contain around 300,000 clones, roughly 86% of them singletons. The sample comprised PBMCs. These TCRs come from a man under 40 in good health and CMV-seronegative.

The genes are TRBV5-1 and TRBJ2-5; 14 positions agree with TRBD2. The CDR3 totals 17 residues. Trimming cost V 2 bases and J 1 base; bases outside gene matches: 4. Per the germline V gene, CDR1 is SGHRS and CDR2 is YFSETQ. For the CDR3, the DNA is TGCGCCAGCAGCTTAATGGGACTAGCGGGGGCCCAAGAGACCCAGTACTTC. It codes for CASSLMGLAGAQETQYF.

The genes are TRBV5-1 and TRBJ2-7; D may be TRBD2 (5 bases). The germline gives CDR1 SGHRS, CDR2 YFSETQ. V was shortened by 5 bases and J by 7 bases, with 25 bases between the two germline ends. The CDR3 runs to 16 residues. The CDR3 DNA is TGCGCCAGCAGTCCCATGGGTAGTCCGGGGATGGGAGAGCAGTACTTC. It yields the protein CASSPMGSPGMGEQYF.

The V call is TRBV6-5, the J call TRBJ2-1; maybe TRBD2 (6 bases). Trimming removed 8 bases at V and 10 bases at J, with 12 bases between. Germline V lookup: CDR1 MNHEY, CDR2 SVGAGI. CDR3 size: 11 residues. The CDR3 reads CASWRAGEQFF. The CDR3 bases are TGTGCCAGCTGGAGGGCCGGAGAGCAGTTCTTC.

This clone turned up a few times. V gene TRBV2 combines with J gene TRBJ1-2; 7 bases agree with TRBD1. The CDR3 extends over 14 amino acids. J gave up 6 bases and V 9 bases, and 13 bases lay outside the gene matches. Looked up from germline, CDR1 is SNHLY and CDR2 is FYNNEI. The DNA for the CDR3 is TGTGCCAGTTTACTAAGGACAGGCCATCATGGCTACACCTTC. This gives the protein CASLLRTGHHGYTF.

On this clone: Within the sample, other DNA sequences also encode this same CDR3. The chain has TRBV6-1 and TRBJ1-5; weak D call: TRBD1 (5 bases). The ends were cut back, 0 bases at V and 4 bases at J, with 13 bases in the middle. The germline gives CDR1 MNHNS, CDR2 SASEGT. The CDR3 totals 16 residues. CDR3 loop: CASSEAEGLGNQPQHF. The CDR3 coding sequence is TGTGCCAGCAGTGAAGCGGAGGGGTTAGGAAATCAGCCCCAGCATTTT.

A remark on this clone: The sample carries other DNA sequences with the same CDR3. The CDR3: CASSQGQGNEQFF. CDR3 coding DNA: TGCGCCAGCAGCCAAGGGCAGGGCAACGAGCAGTTCTTC. The chain joins TRBV4-1 to TRBJ2-1, with D possibly TRBD1 on 5 matching bases. The V end was cut by 1 base, the J end by 10 bases, with 11 bases between. The V gene's germline CDR1 is MGHRA and CDR2 YSYEKL. CDR3 length: 13 residues.

V and J are TRBV30 and TRBJ2-3; D is possibly TRBD2 (6 bases). CDR3 length: 15 amino acids. Trimming took 2 bases from V and 1 from J, leaving 13 bases between them. The germline V gene encodes CDR1 GTSNPN and CDR2 SVGIG (reference sequence). Written as DNA, the CDR3 is TGTGCCTGGAGTTCTCCGGGACTGGGCACAGATACGCAGTATTTT. Protein sequence: CAWSSPGLGTDTQYF.

The rearrangement links TRBV4-3 to TRBJ2-5, with no clear D. The CDR3 has 13 amino acids. Trimming shortened V by 3 bases and J by 5 bases, and 10 bases separated the two germline ends. From germline, CDR1 is LGHNA and CDR2 YSLEER. The CDR3: CASSQGFGETQYF. In DNA, the CDR3 is TGCGCCAGCAGCCAGGGTTTCGGGGAGACCCAGTACTTC.

This chain's CDR3 is CASSLLAGGRNEQFF. The CDR3 region has the DNA TGTGCCAGCAGCTTGCTGGCGGGGGGGCGGAATGAGCAGTTCTTC. This rearrangement joins TRBV5-4 to TRBJ2-1; TRBD2 matches 9 bases. The V and J ends lost 1 base and 7 bases, in that order; junction bases with no gene match: 6. The CDR3 extends over 15 amino acids. Germline lookup yields CDR1 SGHNT and CDR2 YYREEE (reference sequence). The complete variable domain, with remaining parts taken from reference TRBV5-4 and TRBJ2-1, reads ETGVTQSPTHLIKTRGQQVTLRCSSQSGHNTVSWYQQALGQGPQFIFQYYREEENGRGNFPPRFSGLQFPNYSSELNVNALELDDSALYLCASSLLAGGRNEQFFGPGTRLTVL.

The chain carries TRBV6-1 and TRBJ2-7; 8 bases are shared with TRBD2. Looked up from germline, CDR1 is MNHNS and CDR2 is SASEGT. The CDR3 is 15 residues long. The J segment lost 0 bases and the V segment lost 2 bases, leaving 3 bases of the junction unmatched. In DNA form, the CDR3 reads TGTGCCAGCAGTGAATCGGGGGGGGGCTCCTACGAGCAGTACTTC. Translating it yields CASSESGGGSYEQYF.

This chain links TRBV5-1 with TRBJ2-2, with TRBD1 matching over 7 bases. Unmatched junction bases numbered 8, after V lost 4 bases and J lost 5 bases. The CDR3 length is 15 residues. Per the germline V gene, CDR1 is SGHRS and CDR2 is YFSETQ. The CDR3 here is CASSGRQGSTGELFF. CDR3 coding DNA: TGCGCCAGCAGCGGACGACAGGGTAGTACCGGGGAGCTGTTTTTT.

The V call is TRBV4-3, the J call TRBJ2-5, with no clear D. CDR3 size: 14 residues. Germline V gene sequence: CDR1 LGHNA, CDR2 YSLEER. The V end lost 2 bases, the J end lost 2 bases, and 9 bases lay between the germline ends. CDR3 amino acids: CASSQSRLQETQYF. In nucleotides, the CDR3 is TGCGCCAGCAGCCAAAGTAGACTTCAAGAGACCCAGTACTTC.

This clone has only one observation. This chain uses TRBV7-2 with TRBJ1-5; D is ambiguous. The CDR3 has 16 amino acids. With 1 base removed from V and 0 bases from J, the gap between germline ends came to 10 bases. CDR1 is SGHTA, CDR2 FQGNSA, per germline. The CDR3 reads CASSLGGQNSNQPQHF. The CDR3 DNA follows: TGTGCCAGCAGCTTAGGAGGGCAAAATAGCAATCAGCCCCAGCATTTT.

The chain joins TRBV11-2 to TRBJ1-1; 10 nucleotides match TRBD1. After removal of 2 bases from V and 5 bases from J, the junction contained 5 bases not matched to a gene. The CDR3 runs 15 residues. The germline V gene has CDR1 SGHAT and CDR2 FQNNGV. CDR3 in DNA: TGTGCCAGCAGCTTAATGGACAGGGGGGGAACTGAAGCTTTCTTT. Translation: CASSLMDRGGTEAFF.

This chain joins TRBV27 and TRBJ1-1; maybe TRBD1 (5 bases). This CDR3 is 14 amino acids long. V lost 0 bases and J lost 4, with 9 bases in between. CDR1 and CDR2 (germline): MNHEY, SMNVEV (reference sequence). The chain's CDR3 is CASSLSGVSTEAFF. Written as DNA, the CDR3 is TGTGCCAGCAGTTTATCAGGGGTGAGCACTGAAGCTTTCTTT.